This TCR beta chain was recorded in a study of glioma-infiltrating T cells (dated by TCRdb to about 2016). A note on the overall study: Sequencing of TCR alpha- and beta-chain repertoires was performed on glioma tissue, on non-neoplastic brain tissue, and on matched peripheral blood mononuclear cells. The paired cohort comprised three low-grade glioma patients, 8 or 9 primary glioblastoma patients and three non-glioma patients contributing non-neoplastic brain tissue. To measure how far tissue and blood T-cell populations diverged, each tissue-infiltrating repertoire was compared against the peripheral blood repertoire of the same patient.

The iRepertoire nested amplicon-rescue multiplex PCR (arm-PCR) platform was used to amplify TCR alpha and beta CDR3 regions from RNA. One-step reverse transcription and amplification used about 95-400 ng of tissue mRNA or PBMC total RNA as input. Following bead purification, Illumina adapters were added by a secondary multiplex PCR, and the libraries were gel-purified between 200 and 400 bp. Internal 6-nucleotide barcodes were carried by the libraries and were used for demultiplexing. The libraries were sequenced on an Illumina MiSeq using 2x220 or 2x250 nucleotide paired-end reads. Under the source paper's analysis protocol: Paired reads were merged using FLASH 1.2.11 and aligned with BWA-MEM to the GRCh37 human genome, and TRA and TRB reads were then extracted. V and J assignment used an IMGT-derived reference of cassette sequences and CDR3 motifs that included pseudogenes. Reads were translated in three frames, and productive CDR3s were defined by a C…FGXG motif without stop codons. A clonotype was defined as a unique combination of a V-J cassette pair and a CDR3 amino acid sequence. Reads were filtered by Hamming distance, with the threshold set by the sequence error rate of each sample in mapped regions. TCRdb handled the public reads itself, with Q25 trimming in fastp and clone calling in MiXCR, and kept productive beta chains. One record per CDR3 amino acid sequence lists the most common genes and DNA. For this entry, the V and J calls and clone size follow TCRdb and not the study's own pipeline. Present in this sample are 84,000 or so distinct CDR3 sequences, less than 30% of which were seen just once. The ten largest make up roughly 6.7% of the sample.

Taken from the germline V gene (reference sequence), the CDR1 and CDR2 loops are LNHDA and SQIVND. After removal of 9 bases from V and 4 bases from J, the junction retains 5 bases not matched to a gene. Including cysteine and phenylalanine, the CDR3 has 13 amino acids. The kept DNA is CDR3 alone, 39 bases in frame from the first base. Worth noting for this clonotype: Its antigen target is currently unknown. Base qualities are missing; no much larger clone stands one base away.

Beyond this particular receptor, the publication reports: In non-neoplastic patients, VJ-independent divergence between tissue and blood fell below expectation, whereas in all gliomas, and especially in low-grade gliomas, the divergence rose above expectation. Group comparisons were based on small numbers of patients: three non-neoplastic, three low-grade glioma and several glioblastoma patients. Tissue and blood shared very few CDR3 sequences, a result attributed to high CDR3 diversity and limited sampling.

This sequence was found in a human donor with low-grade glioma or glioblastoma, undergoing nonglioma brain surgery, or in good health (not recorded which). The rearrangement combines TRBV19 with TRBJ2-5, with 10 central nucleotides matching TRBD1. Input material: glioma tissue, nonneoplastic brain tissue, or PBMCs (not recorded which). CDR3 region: CASRQGAGETQYF. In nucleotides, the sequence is TGTGCCAGCCGACAGGGGGCTGGAGAGACCCAGTACTTC.